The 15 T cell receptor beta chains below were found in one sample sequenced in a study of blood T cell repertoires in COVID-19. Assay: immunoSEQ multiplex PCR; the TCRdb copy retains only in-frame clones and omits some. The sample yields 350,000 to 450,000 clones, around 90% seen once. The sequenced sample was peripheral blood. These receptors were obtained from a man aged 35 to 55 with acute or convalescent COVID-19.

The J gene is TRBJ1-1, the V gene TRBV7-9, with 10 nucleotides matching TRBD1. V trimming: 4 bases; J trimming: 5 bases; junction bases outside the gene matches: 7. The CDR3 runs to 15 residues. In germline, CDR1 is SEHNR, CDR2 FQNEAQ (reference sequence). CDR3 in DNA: TGTGCCAGCAGCTCCCGAGACAGGGGGCGAACTGAAGCTTTCTTT. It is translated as CASSSRDRGRTEAFF. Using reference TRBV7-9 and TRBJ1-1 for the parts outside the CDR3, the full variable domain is DTGVSQNPRHKITKRGQNVTFRCDPISEHNRLYWYRQTLGQGPEFLTYFQNEAQLEKSRLLSDRFSAERPKGSFSTLEIQRTEQGDSAMYLCASSSRDRGRTEAFFGQGTRLTVV.

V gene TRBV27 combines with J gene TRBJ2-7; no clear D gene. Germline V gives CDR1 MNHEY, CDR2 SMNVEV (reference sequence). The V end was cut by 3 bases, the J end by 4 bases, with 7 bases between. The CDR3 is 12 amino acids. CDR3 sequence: CASSFNMYEQYF. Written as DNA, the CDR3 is TGTGCCAGCAGTTTCAACATGTACGAGCAGTACTTC.

The CDR3 here is CASSPLAQTQNTEAFF. The CDR3 DNA is TGTGCCAGCTCACCACTCGCACAGACCCAGAACACTGAAGCTTTCTTT. The chain employs TRBV18 and TRBJ1-1; D is unresolved. Trimming removed 1 base at V and 1 base at J, with 13 bases between. Germline lookup yields CDR1 KGHSH and CDR2 LQKENI. The CDR3 is made up of 16 amino acids.

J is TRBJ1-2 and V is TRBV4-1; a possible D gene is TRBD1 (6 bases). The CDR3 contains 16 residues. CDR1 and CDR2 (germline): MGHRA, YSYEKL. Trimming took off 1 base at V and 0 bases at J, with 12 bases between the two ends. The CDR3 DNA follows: TGCGCCAGCAGCCAAGCGGGGGGGCCTACTAACTATGGCTACACCTTC. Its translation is CASSQAGGPTNYGYTF.

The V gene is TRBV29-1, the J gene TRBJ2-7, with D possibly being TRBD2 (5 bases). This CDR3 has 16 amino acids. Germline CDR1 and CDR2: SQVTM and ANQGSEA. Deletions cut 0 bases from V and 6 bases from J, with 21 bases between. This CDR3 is CSVEEPSPDYNGEQYF. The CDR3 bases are TGCAGCGTTGAAGAGCCGTCCCCAGACTACAACGGCGAGCAGTACTTC.

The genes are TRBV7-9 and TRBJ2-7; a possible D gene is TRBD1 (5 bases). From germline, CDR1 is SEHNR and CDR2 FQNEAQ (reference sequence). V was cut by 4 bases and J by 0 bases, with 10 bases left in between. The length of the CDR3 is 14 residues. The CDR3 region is CASSSSRVSYEQYF. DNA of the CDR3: TGTGCCAGCAGCTCCTCCAGGGTCTCCTACGAGCAGTACTTC.

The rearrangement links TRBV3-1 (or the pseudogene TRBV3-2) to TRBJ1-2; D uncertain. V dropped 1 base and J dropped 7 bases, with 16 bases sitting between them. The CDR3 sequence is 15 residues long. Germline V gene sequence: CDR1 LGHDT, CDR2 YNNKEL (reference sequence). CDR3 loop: CASSQVDYRLAGYTF. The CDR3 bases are TGTGCCAGCAGCCAAGTCGACTATCGGCTAGCTGGCTACACCTTC.

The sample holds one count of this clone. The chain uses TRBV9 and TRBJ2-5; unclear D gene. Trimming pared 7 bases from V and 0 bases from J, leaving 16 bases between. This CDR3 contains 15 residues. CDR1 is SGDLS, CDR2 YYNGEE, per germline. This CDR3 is CASYRRPRNQETQYF. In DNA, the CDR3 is TGTGCCAGCTATAGACGGCCCAGGAACCAAGAGACCCAGTACTTC.

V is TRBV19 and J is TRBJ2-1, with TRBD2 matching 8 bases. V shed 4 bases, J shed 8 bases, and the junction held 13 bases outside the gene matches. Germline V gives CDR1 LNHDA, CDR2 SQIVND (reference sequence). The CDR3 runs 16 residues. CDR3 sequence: CASSTPGGRSAYEQFF. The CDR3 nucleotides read TGTGCCAGTAGTACCCCGGGGGGGAGGTCCGCTTATGAGCAGTTCTTC.

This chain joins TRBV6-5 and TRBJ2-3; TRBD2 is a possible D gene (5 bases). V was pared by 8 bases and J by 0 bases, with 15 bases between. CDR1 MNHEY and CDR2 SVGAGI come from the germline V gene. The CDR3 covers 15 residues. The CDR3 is CASLSGFTSTDTQYF. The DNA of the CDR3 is TGTGCCAGCCTGTCGGGGTTCACTAGCACAGATACGCAGTATTTT.

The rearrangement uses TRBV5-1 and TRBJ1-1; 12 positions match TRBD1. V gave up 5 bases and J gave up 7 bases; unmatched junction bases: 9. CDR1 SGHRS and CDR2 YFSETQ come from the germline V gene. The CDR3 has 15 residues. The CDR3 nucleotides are TGCGCCAGCAGTAAGGGACAGGGGGCTTCGGTTGAAGCTTTCTTT. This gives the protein CASSKGQGASVEAFF.

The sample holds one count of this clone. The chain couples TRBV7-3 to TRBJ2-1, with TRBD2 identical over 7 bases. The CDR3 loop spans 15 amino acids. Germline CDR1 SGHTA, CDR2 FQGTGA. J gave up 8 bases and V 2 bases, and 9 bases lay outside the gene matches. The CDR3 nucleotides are TGTGCCAGCAGCTTATGGGCGGGAGCCATGTATGAGCAGTTCTTC. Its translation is CASSLWAGAMYEQFF.

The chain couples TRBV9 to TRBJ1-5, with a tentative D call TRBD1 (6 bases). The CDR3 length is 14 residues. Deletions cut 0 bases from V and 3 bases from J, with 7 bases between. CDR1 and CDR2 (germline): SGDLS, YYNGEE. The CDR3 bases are TGTGCCAGCAGCGTAGCAGGGGTCAATCAGCCCCAGCATTTT. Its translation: CASSVAGVNQPQHF.

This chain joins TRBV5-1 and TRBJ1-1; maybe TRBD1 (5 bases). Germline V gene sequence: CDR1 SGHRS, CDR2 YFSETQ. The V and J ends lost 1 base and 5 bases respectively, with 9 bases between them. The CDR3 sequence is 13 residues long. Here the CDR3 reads CASSLRGITEAFF. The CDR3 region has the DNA TGCGCCAGCAGCTTGCGGGGGATTACTGAAGCTTTCTTT.

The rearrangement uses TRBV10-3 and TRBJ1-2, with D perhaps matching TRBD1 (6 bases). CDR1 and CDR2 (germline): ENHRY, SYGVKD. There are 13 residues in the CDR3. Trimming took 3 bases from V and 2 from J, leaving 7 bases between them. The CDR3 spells CAISDGTNYGYTF. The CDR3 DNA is TGTGCCATCAGTGACGGGACAAACTATGGCTACACCTTC.